Here is one TCR beta chain with its context. Use of 60 Vbeta and 13 Jbeta primers characterized the PCR. Profiled with immunoSEQ multiplex PCR; TCRdb holds only in-frame clones, not every one. The sample has more than 85,000 clones, roughly 80% seen once. The data stem from a study of cytomegalovirus exposure and HLA in healthy donors. This CDR3 has 14 residues. J was trimmed by 4 bases and V by 6 bases; bases with no gene match: 5. CDR1 is MGHRA, CDR2 YSYEKL, per germline. The source of this sequence is a man aged 25-40 years in good health and CMV-seropositive. The sample taken for sequencing was PBMCs. This chain connects TRBV4-1 to TRBJ2-3, with 9 bases lining up with TRBD2. This CDR3 reads CASSGGGAPDTQYF. The CDR3 DNA reads TGCGCCAGCAGTGGCGGGGGGGCCCCAGATACGCAGTATTTT.